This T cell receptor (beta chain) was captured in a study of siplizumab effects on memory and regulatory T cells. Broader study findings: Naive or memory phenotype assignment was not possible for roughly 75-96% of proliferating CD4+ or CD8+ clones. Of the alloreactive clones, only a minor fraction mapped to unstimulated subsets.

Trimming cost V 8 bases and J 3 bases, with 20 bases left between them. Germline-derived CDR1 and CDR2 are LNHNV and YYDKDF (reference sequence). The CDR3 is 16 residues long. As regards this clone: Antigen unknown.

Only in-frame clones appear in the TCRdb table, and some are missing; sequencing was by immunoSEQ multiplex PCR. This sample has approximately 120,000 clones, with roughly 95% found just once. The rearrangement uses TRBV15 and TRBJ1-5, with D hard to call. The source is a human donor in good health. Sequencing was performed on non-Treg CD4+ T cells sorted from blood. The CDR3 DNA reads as TGTGCCACCCGCCGGGAGGGTGGGGTCACCAATCAGCCCCAGCATTTT. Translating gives CATRREGGVTNQPQHF.